Listed below are T cell receptor beta chains from one sample, sequenced in a study of T cell responses to AZD1222 COVID-19 vaccine. Using immunoSEQ multiplex PCR, the repertoire was profiled, and TCRdb retains in-frame clones only, with some absent. Here the sample spans some 140,000 clones, more than 85% being singletons. Sequencing was performed on peripheral blood, taken on day 0 of AZD1222 vaccination. Receptors were obtained from an adult in good health. CDR3s include the opening cysteine and the closing phenylalanine or tryptophan. The D gene is left open where the match is weak. Size tells how often a clone was seen (once, few, many) or the class of an expanded clone, and some rows leave it out.

>TRBV5-1|16|TRBD2|TRBJ2-1|once
TGCGCCAGCAGCTGGGGACTAGCGGGAGCCTACAATGAGCAGTTCTTC
CASSWGLAGAYNEQFF
>TRBV10-3|13|.|TRBJ1-4|.
TGTGCCATCAGTGAGTCCTCTACCAGGAAACTGTTTTTT
CAISESSTRKLFF
>TRBV5-1|15|TRBD1|TRBJ2-7|.
TGCGCCAGCAGCTTGGGAGGACAGGGACCCTACGAGCAGTACTTC
CASSLGGQGPYEQYF
>TRBV30|13|.|TRBJ2-1|.
TGTGCCTATCGTTCTCAGGGTAAATATGAGCAGTTCTTC
CAYRSQGKYEQFF
>TRBV28|16|TRBD1|TRBJ1-6|.
TGTGCCAGCAGTTACTCGCCGGGACAGCGAAAGACACCCCTCCACTTT
CASSYSPGQRKTPLHF
>TRBV28|16|.|TRBJ2-3|.
TGTGCCAGCATAGGAGCTTGGGACCGTCCCATCGATACGCAGTATTTT
CASIGAWDRPIDTQYF
>TRBV5-1|15|.|TRBJ2-2|.
TGCGCCAGCAGCTTCCTAGGGGTTAACACCGGGGAGCTGTTTTTT
CASSFLGVNTGELFF
>TRBV19|15|.|TRBJ1-6|few
TGTGCCAGTAGCGCGGCACGCCTAGATAATTCACCCCTCCACTTT
CASSAARLDNSPLHF
>TRBV5-6|14|.|TRBJ2-1|once
TGTGCCAGCAGCTTAGGGGCCGGGGACAATGAGCAGTTCTTC
CASSLGAGDNEQFF
>TRBV19|13|.|TRBJ2-2|.
TGTGCCAGTAGTATAGGGGGGAGAGGGGAGCTGTTTTTT
CASSIGGRGELFF
>TRBV14|15|.|TRBJ1-1|.
TGTGCCAGCAGCCGAATGAGAAGGGGGGTGACTGAAGCTTTCTTT
CASSRMRRGVTEAFF
>TRBV27|14|.|TRBJ2-7|.
TGTGCCAGCGAAAACCGACCCAACTCCTACGAGCAGTACTTC
CASENRPNSYEQYF
>TRBV11-3|18|TRBD1|TRBJ1-6|.
TGTGCCAGCAGCCTAGGGGGCCGCGGGACGGAGTATAATTCACCCCTCCACTTT
CASSLGGRGTEYNSPLHF
>TRBV12-3/TRBV12-4|13|.|TRBJ1-5|.
TGTGCCAGCAGTTCGGGCGGCCATCAGCCCCAGCATTTT
CASSSGGHQPQHF
>TRBV6-2/TRBV6-3|15|TRBD1|TRBJ1-2|.
TGTGCCAGCAGTTACTCCCGACAGGGAGGCTATGGCTACACCTTC
CASSYSRQGGYGYTF
>TRBV28|14|TRBD1|TRBJ2-7|.
TGTGCCACCGCGGACAGGGGGGTCACCTACGAGCAGTACTTC
CATADRGVTYEQYF
>TRBV5-1|16|TRBD2|TRBJ2-1|.
TGCGCCAGCAGCCGAAGCGTAGCGGGAGTAGGGAATGAGCAGTTCTTC
CASSRSVAGVGNEQFF
>TRBV7-9|15|.|TRBJ1-2|.
TGTGCCAGCAGCTTAGGGAGGGACCGGCGGTATGGCTACACCTTC
CASSLGRDRRYGYTF
>TRBV7-9|13|.|TRBJ1-3|.
TGTGCCAGCAGCACTGGAGGGGGAAACACCATATATTTT
CASSTGGGNTIYF
>TRBV7-8|16|.|TRBJ1-6|once
TGTGCCAGCAGCTTAGGTCTTGACACCGGCGATTCACCCCTCCACTTT
CASSLGLDTGDSPLHF
>TRBV7-9|13|.|TRBJ1-1|.
TGTGCCAGCAGCTGGACCACGGACAGTGAAGCTTTCTTT
CASSWTTDSEAFF
>TRBV7-7|13|.|TRBJ2-2|.
TGTGCCAGCAGCTCGACCTCGGGCGGGGAGCTGTTTTTT
CASSSTSGGELFF
>TRBV30|12|.|TRBJ1-4|.
TGTGCCTGGAGTGTACTGGATGAAAAACTGTTTTTT
CAWSVLDEKLFF
>TRBV12-3/TRBV12-4|11|.|TRBJ1-1|.
TGTGCCAGCAGTGAGAACACTGAAGCTTTCTTT
CASSENTEAFF
>TRBV3-1/TRBV3-2|14|.|TRBJ1-1|.
TGTGCCAGCAGCCAAGTAGCGGGGGAGACTGAAGCTTTCTTT
CASSQVAGETEAFF
>TRBV28|16|.|TRBJ1-5|.
TGTGCCAGCAGGACGCGGGGGTGGGGCCGCAATCAGCCCCAGCATTTT
CASRTRGWGRNQPQHF
>TRBV3-1/TRBV3-2|14|TRBD2|TRBJ2-1|.
TGTGCCAGTAGACTGAGACTAGCGGGGGGGCACCCGTTCTTC
CASRLRLAGGHPFF
>TRBV6-1|13|TRBD1|TRBJ1-1|once
TGTGCCAGCAGTGACCGGGACAGGGGTAGTGCTTTCTTT
CASSDRDRGSAFF
>TRBV5-1|13|.|TRBJ2-5|.
TGCGCCAGCAGCCCGTCCGGAGATGAGACCCAGTACTTC
CASSPSGDETQYF
>TRBV7-9|13|.|TRBJ1-1|.
TGTGCCAGCAGCTTGATTATGAACACTGAAGCTTTCTTT
CASSLIMNTEAFF
>TRBV6-5|15|.|TRBJ1-1|.
TGTGCCAGCAGTTACTGGGGGGGGGCAGCGACTGAAGCTTTCTTT
CASSYWGGAATEAFF
>TRBV28|14|.|TRBJ1-2|.
TGTGCCAGCAGTTCCTTGGGACACAACTATGGCTACACCTTC
CASSSLGHNYGYTF
>TRBV30|13|.|TRBJ2-7|.
TGTGCCTGGTCATGGACCCACGGCAACGAGCAGTACTTC
CAWSWTHGNEQYF
>TRBV11-2|16|.|TRBJ1-1|.
TGTGCCAGCAGCTTAGATTTTGGCGTCCGGAACACTGAAGCTTTCTTT
CASSLDFGVRNTEAFF
>TRBV7-8|15|.|TRBJ2-7|.
TGTGCCAGCAGCCCTTGGACAGAAAGCTCCTACGAGCAGTACTTC
CASSPWTESSYEQYF
>TRBV7-8|17|.|TRBJ1-1|once
TGTGCCAGCAGCCCTCGGGCGAGGTTCGAGCGGGACACTGAAGCTTTCTTT
CASSPRARFERDTEAFF